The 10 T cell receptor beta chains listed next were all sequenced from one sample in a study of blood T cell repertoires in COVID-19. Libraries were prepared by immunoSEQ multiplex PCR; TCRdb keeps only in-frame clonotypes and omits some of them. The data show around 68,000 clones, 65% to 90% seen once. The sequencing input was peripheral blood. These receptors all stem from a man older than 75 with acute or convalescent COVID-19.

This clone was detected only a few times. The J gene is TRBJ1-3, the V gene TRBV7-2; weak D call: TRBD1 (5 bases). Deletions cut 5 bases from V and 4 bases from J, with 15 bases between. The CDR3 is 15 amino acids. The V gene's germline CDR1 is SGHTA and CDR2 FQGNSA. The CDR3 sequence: CASSPGGAGGNTIYF. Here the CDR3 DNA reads TGTGCCAGCAGCCCAGGAGGGGCAGGAGGAAACACCATATATTTT.

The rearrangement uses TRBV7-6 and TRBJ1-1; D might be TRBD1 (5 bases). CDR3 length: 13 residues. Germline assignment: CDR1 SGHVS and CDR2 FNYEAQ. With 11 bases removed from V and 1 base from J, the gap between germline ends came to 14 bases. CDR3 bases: TGTGCCGTCAAGTCCCAGGGGAACACTGAAGCTTTCTTT. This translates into CAVKSQGNTEAFF.

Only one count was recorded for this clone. CDR3 in DNA: TGTGCCAGCACCGGCGGAGGGCCGTCCTACAATGAGCAGTTCTTC. Protein product: CASTGGGPSYNEQFF. The chain is built from TRBV27 and TRBJ2-1, with D tentatively TRBD2 (6 bases). V gave up 7 bases and J gave up 1 base, with 14 bases separating them. In germline, CDR1 is MNHEY, CDR2 SMNVEV (reference sequence). This CDR3 spans 15 amino acids.

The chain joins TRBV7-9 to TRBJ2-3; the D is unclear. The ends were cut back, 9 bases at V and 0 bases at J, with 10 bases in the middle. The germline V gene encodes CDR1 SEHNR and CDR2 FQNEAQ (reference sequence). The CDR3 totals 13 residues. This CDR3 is CASTEWSTDTQYF. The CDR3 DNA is TGTGCCAGTACGGAGTGGAGCACAGATACGCAGTATTTT.

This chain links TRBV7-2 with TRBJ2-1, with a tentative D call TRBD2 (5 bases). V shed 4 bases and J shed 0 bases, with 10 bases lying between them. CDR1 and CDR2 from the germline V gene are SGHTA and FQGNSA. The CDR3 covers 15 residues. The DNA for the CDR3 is TGTGCCAGCAGCTATACTAGGAGCTCCTACAATGAGCAGTTCTTC. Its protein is CASSYTRSSYNEQFF.

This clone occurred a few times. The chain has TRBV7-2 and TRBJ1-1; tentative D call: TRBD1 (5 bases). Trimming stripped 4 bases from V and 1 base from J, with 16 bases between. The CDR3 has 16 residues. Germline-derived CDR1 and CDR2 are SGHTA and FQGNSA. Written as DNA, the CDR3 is TGTGCCAGCAGCTCTCAGGGTGCACATGGGAACACTGAAGCTTTCTTT. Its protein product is CASSSQGAHGNTEAFF.

The CDR3 reads CASNERPYSTDTQYF. CDR3 bases: TGTGCCAGCAACGAGCGGCCGTATAGCACAGATACGCAGTATTTT. The V and J genes are TRBV6-5 and TRBJ2-3; D is possibly TRBD2 (5 bases). The ends were cut back, 7 bases at V and 0 bases at J, with 14 bases in the middle. The length of the CDR3 is 15 residues. CDR1 is MNHEY, CDR2 SVGAGI, per germline.

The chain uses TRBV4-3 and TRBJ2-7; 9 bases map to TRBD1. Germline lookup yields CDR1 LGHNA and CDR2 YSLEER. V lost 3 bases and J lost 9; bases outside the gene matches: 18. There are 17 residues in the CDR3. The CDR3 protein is CASSHVLPGTGSRTQYF. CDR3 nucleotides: TGCGCCAGCAGCCATGTCCTTCCCGGGACAGGGAGTAGGACGCAGTACTTC.

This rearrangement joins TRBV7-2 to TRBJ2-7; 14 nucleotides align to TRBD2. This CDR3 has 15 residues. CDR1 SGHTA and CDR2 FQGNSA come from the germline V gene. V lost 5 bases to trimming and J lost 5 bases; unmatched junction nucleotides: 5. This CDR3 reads CASSPRLAGGHEQYF. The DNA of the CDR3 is TGTGCCAGCAGCCCTCGACTAGCGGGAGGGCACGAGCAGTACTTC.

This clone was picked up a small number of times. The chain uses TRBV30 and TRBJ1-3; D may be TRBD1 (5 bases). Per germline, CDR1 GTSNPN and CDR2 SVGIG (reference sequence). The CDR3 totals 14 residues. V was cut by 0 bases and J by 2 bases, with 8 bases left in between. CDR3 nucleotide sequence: TGTGCCTGGAGTGTAGGGGTAGCTGGAAACACCATATATTTT. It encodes CAWSVGVAGNTIYF. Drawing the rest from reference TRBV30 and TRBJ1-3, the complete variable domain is SQTIHQWPATLVQPVGSPLSLECTVEGTSNPNLYWYRQAAGRGLQLLFYSVGIGQISSEVPQNLSASRPQDRQFILSSKKLLLSDSGFYLCAWSVGVAGNTIYFGEGSWLTVV.